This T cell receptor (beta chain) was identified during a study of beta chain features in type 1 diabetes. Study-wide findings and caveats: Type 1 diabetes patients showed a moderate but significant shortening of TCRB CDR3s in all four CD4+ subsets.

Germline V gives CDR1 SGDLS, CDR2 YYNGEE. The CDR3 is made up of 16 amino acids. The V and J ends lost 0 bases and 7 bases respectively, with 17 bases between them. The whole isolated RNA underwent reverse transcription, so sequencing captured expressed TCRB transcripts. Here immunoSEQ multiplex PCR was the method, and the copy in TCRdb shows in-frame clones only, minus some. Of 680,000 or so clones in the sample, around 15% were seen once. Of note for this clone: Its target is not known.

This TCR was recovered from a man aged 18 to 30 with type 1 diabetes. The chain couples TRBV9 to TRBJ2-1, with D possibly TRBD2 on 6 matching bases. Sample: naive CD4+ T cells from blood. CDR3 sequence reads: CASSVEGQGGGNEQFF. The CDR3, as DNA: TGTGCCAGCAGCGTAGAAGGGCAGGGAGGTGGTAATGAGCAGTTCTTC.